The text below deals with one TCR beta chain. The target of this receptor is not known. No base quality information exists; no much larger clone differs at one position. V drops 3 bases and J drops 10 bases, leaving 16 bases in between. Via the germline V gene, CDR1 is SGHRS and CDR2 YFSETQ. CDR3 length: 14 amino acids, cysteine to phenylalanine. Of all the DNA, just the CDR3 is kept, 42 bases in frame from base 1. The CDR3 regions of human TCRbeta chains were analyzed by immunosequencing. The study's processing was this. Repertoire TCRs were matched against a reference library of SARS-CoV-2-specific TCRs generated with the MIRA antigen-specificity platform. Breadth was defined as the fraction of unique TCRs that were SARS-CoV-2-associated. Depth was defined as the fraction of total T cells that were SARS-CoV-2-associated. Using the MIRA data, each spike-specific TCR was mapped to the spike region that the TCR reacts to and placed in a CD4 or CD8 class. Log10-transformed breadth and depth values were compared by one-way ANOVA with Sidak's multiple comparisons tests. TCRdb obtained this table from immuneACCESS and retained in-frame rearrangements with V and J assigned. These tables miss some clones; where compared with another copy, unresolved V genes account for less than half of the shortfall, and the remainder is unexplained. The DNA gave D and trimming, while V, J and clone size come from that table. This sample lists 120,000 or so clones; about nine tenths were detected once. The ten biggest clones cover 7.6% of the sample.

The source of the sample is a study of T cell responses to AZD1222 COVID-19 vaccine (TCRdb year 2021). Regarding the complete study: AZD1222 recipients whose second dose came at about 4 weeks and those whose second dose came at about 12 weeks were combined into one group, since spike-specific TCR depth and breadth did not differ between the two schedules. Trial participants were enrolled by age into 18-55, 56-69 and 70-plus year subgroups, with around 140, 26 and 57 TCR-sequenced participants respectively. A total of roughly 240 trial participants underwent TCR sequencing, of whom about 200 received two doses of AZD1222 and around 25 received two doses of the MenACWY control vaccine.

The time point label of this sample denotes: baseline before first vaccination. The vaccinee samples were drawn from two UK trials, COV001 and COV002, one of which was a single-blind randomized controlled phase 2/3 trial testing AZD1222 (ChAdOx1 nCoV-19) in healthy adults. Trial participant PBMC samples were collected at day 0 and day 28 after the second dose for TCRbeta chain sequencing. Study-wide findings and limitations: Because no day 14 peak-response samples were available, the repertoires could be characterized only after the peak T cell response. Spike-specific TCR breadth and depth rose significantly after two AZD1222 doses compared with day 0 and with MenACWY recipients. Epitopes outside the regions mutated in the B.1.351 and B.1.1.7 variants were reportedly recognized by nearly half of the unique spike-specific TCRs. In the small 56-69-year group, the increase in depth fell short of significance, most likely because of low power. Vaccine-associated CD4 TCRs spanned the whole spike protein, with dominant responses in regions 160-218 and 743-854. Conclusions about previously exposed vaccinees are limited, since just 6 or 7 AZD1222 recipients were seropositive for SARS-CoV-2 at baseline. Participants were mostly white British and included more females than males, and it was suggested by the authors that clonal diversity may have been underestimated.

The chain is encoded by TRBV5-1 joined to TRBJ1-4; there is no confident call for the D gene. The sequenced sample was peripheral blood, obtained on day 0 of AZD1222 vaccination. The sequence was collected from an adult in good health. The CDR3 loop reads CASSSAGPGGKLFF. The nucleotides are TGCGCCAGCAGCTCAGCCGGGCCGGGTGGAAAACTGTTTTTT.